Presented here are 21 T cell receptor beta chains from one specimen sequenced in a study of technical replicates of blood from several donors. Generated by immunoSEQ multiplex PCR, the TCRdb table keeps only in-frame clones and is missing some. The data contain just over 80,000 clones, roughly 94% of them singletons. The sample taken for sequencing was T cells isolated from PBMCs. The receptors shown here come from a human donor in good health.

The chain is built from TRBV7-9 and TRBJ2-1; no reliable D call. The V end lost 5 bases, the J end lost 7 bases, and 12 bases lay between the germline ends. The CDR3 runs to 13 residues. The germline CDR1 and CDR2 sequences are SEHNR and FQNEAQ (reference sequence). CDR3 sequence: CASSRLEENEQFF. In DNA, the CDR3 is TGTGCCAGCAGCCGGCTCGAGGAGAATGAGCAGTTCTTC.

This clone was detected once. V and J are TRBV6-5 and TRBJ2-7, with 10 bases lining up with TRBD2. The CDR3 totals 16 residues. The V gene's germline CDR1 is MNHEY and CDR2 SVGAGI. J gave up 3 bases and V 4 bases, and 9 bases lay outside the gene matches. Here the CDR3 reads CASSSSSGRSLYEQYF. CDR3 in DNA: TGTGCCAGCAGTTCCTCTAGCGGGAGAAGTCTCTACGAGCAGTACTTC.

V gene TRBV5-4 combines with J gene TRBJ1-1; TRBD1 matches at 7 bases. The CDR3 spans 13 residues. Germline loops: CDR1 SGHNT, CDR2 YYREEE (reference sequence). The junction had 5 bases not matched to a gene; V was cut back by 4 bases and J by 5 bases. The DNA for the CDR3 is TGTGCCAGCAGCAAAACAGGGGTTACTGAAGCTTTCTTT. It is translated as CASSKTGVTEAFF.

The CDR3 sequence: CSVGEQFF. CDR3 in DNA: TGCAGCGTCGGGGAGCAGTTCTTC. The chain couples TRBV29-1 to TRBJ2-1; D is uncertain. The CDR3 consists of 8 residues. In germline, CDR1 is SQVTM, CDR2 ANQGSEA. The germline V and J ends were trimmed by 6 bases and 10 bases, with 4 bases remaining between them.

The genes are TRBV27 and TRBJ2-7, with TRBD1 as a possible D gene (5 bases). The CDR3 sequence is 13 residues long. Germline V lookup: CDR1 MNHEY, CDR2 SMNVEV (reference sequence). The germline V and J ends were trimmed by 3 bases and 3 bases, with 9 bases remaining between them. The DNA for the CDR3 is TGTGCCAGCAGTTTGGTAGGGGACTACGAGCAGTACTTC. It is translated as CASSLVGDYEQYF.

The chain combines TRBV7-6 with TRBJ2-2; perhaps TRBD2 as D (5 bases). Germline CDR1 and CDR2: SGHVS and FNYEAQ. V gave up 5 bases and J gave up 3 bases, with 19 bases separating them. The CDR3 totals 17 residues. The CDR3 region is CASSRSNETTDTGELFF. The CDR3 nucleotides read TGTGCCAGCAGCCGCTCTAATGAGACTACCGACACCGGGGAGCTGTTTTTT.

This CDR3 reads CAISEGSGRDINYGYTF. The CDR3 DNA follows: TGTGCCATCAGTGAAGGCTCAGGACGGGATATTAACTATGGCTACACCTTC. This rearrangement joins TRBV10-3 to TRBJ1-2, with D hard to call. Trimming left V 3 bases short and J 1 base short, with 18 bases between. The CDR3 spans 17 residues. Germline V gene lookup returns CDR1 ENHRY and CDR2 SYGVKD.

This clone was picked up one time. This chain joins TRBV23-1 and TRBJ1-5, with D perhaps TRBD1 (5 bases). TRBV23-1 is sorted into the ORF group, with uncertain function. The CDR3 extends over 16 amino acids. Trimming took 1 base from V and 4 from J, leaving 14 bases between them. CDR3 nucleotide sequence: TGCGCCAGCAGTCAATGGGGCAGGTTCGGGAATCAGCCCCAGCATTTT. Protein: CASSQWGRFGNQPQHF.

J is TRBJ2-1 and V is TRBV6-5; D not resolved. V was clipped by 0 bases and J by 3 bases, with 3 bases between them. This CDR3 has 13 residues. Germline CDR1 MNHEY, CDR2 SVGAGI. The CDR3 sequence: CASSYSSYNEQFF. The CDR3 DNA reads TGTGCCAGCAGTTACTCGAGCTACAATGAGCAGTTCTTC.

The rearrangement uses TRBV19 and TRBJ1-4, with a possible D match to TRBD1 (5 bases). Germline-derived CDR1 and CDR2 are LNHDA and SQIVND (reference sequence). The CDR3 contains 15 residues. Trimming removed 3 bases at V and 2 bases at J, with 10 bases between. The CDR3 DNA sequence: TGTGCCAGTAGTATGGAAAAGGGGACTAATGAAAAACTGTTTTTT. Protein: CASSMEKGTNEKLFF.

The rearrangement uses TRBV7-2 and TRBJ2-5, with D perhaps matching TRBD1 (6 bases). The ends were cut back, 1 base at V and 9 bases at J, with 24 bases in the middle. The length of the CDR3 is 17 residues. Per the germline V gene, CDR1 is SGHTA and CDR2 is FQGNSA. In nucleotides, the CDR3 is TGTGCCAGCAGCTTAGGTTTTTTTATTTGGGGTCCAGGGGCCCAGTACTTC. Protein product: CASSLGFFIWGPGAQYF.

The chain joins TRBV7-8 to TRBJ2-7; no reliable D call. Per the germline V gene, CDR1 is SGHVS and CDR2 is FQNEAQ. The CDR3 has 14 residues. Between the trimmed V and J ends, which lost 3 bases and 7 bases, there was a span of 16 bases. The CDR3 DNA reads as TGTGCCAGCAGCTTTACGATTTTTTCCGAGGAGCAGTACTTC. Its protein product is CASSFTIFSEEQYF.

This clone was seen a handful of times. The chain uses TRBV2 and TRBJ2-7, with D maybe TRBD1 (6 bases). The V end was cut by 2 bases, the J end by 0 bases, with 11 bases between. Germline V gene sequence: CDR1 SNHLY, CDR2 FYNNEI. This CDR3 contains 15 residues. Written as DNA, the CDR3 is TGTGCCAGCAGTGAAAACACGGACAGCTCCTACGAGCAGTACTTC. This translates into CASSENTDSSYEQYF.

This clone was found once. The chain has TRBV19 and TRBJ2-2, with D uncertain. This CDR3 has 14 residues. Germline V lookup: CDR1 LNHDA, CDR2 SQIVND (reference sequence). Trimming cost V 7 bases and J 0 bases, with 9 bases left between them. The CDR3 spells CASTEASNTGELFF. The CDR3 bases are TGTGCCAGTACCGAGGCGTCGAACACCGGGGAGCTGTTTTTT.

The chain is built from TRBV30 and TRBJ1-5, with D hard to call. V was clipped by 2 bases and J by 1 base, with 6 bases between them. CDR1 and CDR2 (germline): GTSNPN, SVGIG (reference sequence). This CDR3 has 13 amino acids. The CDR3 DNA sequence: TGTGCCTGGAGTTCCGGGAGCAATCAGCCCCAGCATTTT. Its translation: CAWSSGSNQPQHF. Supplemented by reference TRBV30 and TRBJ1-5, the full variable domain reads SQTIHQWPATLVQPVGSPLSLECTVEGTSNPNLYWYRQAAGRGLQLLFYSVGIGQISSEVPQNLSASRPQDRQFILSSKKLLLSDSGFYLCAWSSGSNQPQHFGDGTRLSIL.

V is TRBV5-4 and J is TRBJ2-7; 7 bases fit TRBD1. V was pared by 3 bases and J by 0 bases, with 9 bases of the junction left unmatched. CDR1 is SGHNT and CDR2 is YYREEE in the germline V gene (reference sequence). The CDR3 covers 16 residues. The CDR3 is CASSSPGQQGSYEQYF. DNA for the CDR3: TGTGCCAGCAGCTCACCGGGACAGCAAGGCTCCTACGAGCAGTACTTC.

This chain uses TRBV19 with TRBJ1-5, with D possibly being TRBD1 (5 bases). The CDR3 runs 13 residues. With 7 bases removed from V and 6 bases from J, the gap between germline ends came to 13 bases. Germline CDR1 LNHDA, CDR2 SQIVND (reference sequence). This chain's CDR3 is CASTDSFSQPQHF. CDR3 DNA: TGTGCCAGTACCGACAGTTTCAGTCAGCCCCAGCATTTT.

This clone has only one observation. This chain joins TRBV4-2 and TRBJ1-1, with TRBD1 as a possible D gene (5 bases). CDR1 and CDR2 (germline): LGHNA, YNFKEQ. CDR3 length equals 17 residues. V was pared by 1 base and J by 0 bases, with 15 bases between. CDR3 in DNA: TGTGCCAGCAGCCAAGTGAAGAGAGACAGTATGAACACTGAAGCTTTCTTT. Its translation: CASSQVKRDSMNTEAFF.

The chain is built from TRBV6-5 and TRBJ2-5; TRBD2 is a possible D gene (6 bases). The CDR3 consists of 15 residues. The ends were cut back, 0 bases at V and 5 bases at J, with 13 bases in the middle. The germline V gene has CDR1 MNHEY and CDR2 SVGAGI. The CDR3 sequence: CASSYSMGGVETQYF. For the CDR3, the DNA is TGTGCCAGCAGTTACTCGATGGGGGGAGTGGAGACCCAGTACTTC.

The chain uses TRBV28 and TRBJ2-7; D remains ambiguous. The CDR3 runs to 12 residues. Trimming took 2 bases from V and 3 from J, leaving 5 bases between them. The germline V gene encodes CDR1 MDHEN and CDR2 SYDVKM. CDR3 sequence: CASSLSFYEQYF. The CDR3 DNA sequence: TGTGCCAGCAGTTTAAGCTTCTACGAGCAGTACTTC.

The rearrangement joins TRBV11-2 to TRBJ1-3; tentative D call: TRBD1 (5 bases). Trimming stripped 3 bases from V and 0 bases from J, with 15 bases between. The germline gives CDR1 SGHAT, CDR2 FQNNGV. The CDR3 contains 17 residues. CDR3 DNA sequence: TGTGCCAGCAGCTTGGCAGGGTCCAGTTTCTCTGGAAACACCATATATTTT. It specifies CASSLAGSSFSGNTIYF.